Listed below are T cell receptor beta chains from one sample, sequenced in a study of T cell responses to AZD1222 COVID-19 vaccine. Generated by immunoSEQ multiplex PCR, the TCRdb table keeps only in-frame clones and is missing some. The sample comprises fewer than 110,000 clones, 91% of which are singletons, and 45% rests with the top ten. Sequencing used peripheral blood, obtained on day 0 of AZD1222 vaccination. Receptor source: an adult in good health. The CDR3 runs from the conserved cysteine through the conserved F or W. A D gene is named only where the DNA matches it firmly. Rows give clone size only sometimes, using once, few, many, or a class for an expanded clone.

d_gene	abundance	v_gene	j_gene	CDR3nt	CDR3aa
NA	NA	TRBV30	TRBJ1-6	TGTGCCTGGAACAGGGCTGGGAATTCACCCCTCCACTTT	CAWNRAGNSPLHF
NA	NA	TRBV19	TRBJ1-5	TGTGCCAGTAGTACAGAACGATATAGCAATCAGCCCCAGCATTTT	CASSTERYSNQPQHF
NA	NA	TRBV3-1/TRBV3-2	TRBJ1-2	TGTGCCAGCAGCCAAGCTAGGACTGGGAGAGGAAACTATGGCTACACCTTC	CASSQARTGRGNYGYTF
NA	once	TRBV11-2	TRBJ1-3	TGTGCCAGCAGATACGAGGTCTCTGGAAACACCATATATTTT	CASRYEVSGNTIYF
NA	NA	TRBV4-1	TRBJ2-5	TGCGCCAGCAGCCAAGACCACCAGCTTGAGACCCAGTACTTC	CASSQDHQLETQYF
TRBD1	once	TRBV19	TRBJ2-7	TGTGCCAGTAGTATAGACGGACAGGGGGCGGGCGAGCAGTACTTC	CASSIDGQGAGEQYF
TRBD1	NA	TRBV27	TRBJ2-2	TGTGCCAGCAGTTCAGACAGGGGCGCCGGGGAGCTGTTTTTT	CASSSDRGAGELFF
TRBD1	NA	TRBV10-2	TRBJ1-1	TGCGCCAGCAGTGATCAAGGACAGGTCGAAGCTTTCTTT	CASSDQGQVEAFF
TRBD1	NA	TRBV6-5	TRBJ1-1	TGTGCCAGCAGTCCACTACAGGGGGCCAATACTGAAGCTTTCTTT	CASSPLQGANTEAFF
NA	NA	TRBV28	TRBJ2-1	TGTGCCAGCAAACCGGGGGACCCCTACAATGAGCAGTTCTTC	CASKPGDPYNEQFF
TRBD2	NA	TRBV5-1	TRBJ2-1	TGCGCCAGCAGCTTAGGGGCGGGGGGCATTGGTGAGCAGTTCTTC	CASSLGAGGIGEQFF
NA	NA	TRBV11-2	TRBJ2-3	TGTGCCAGCAGCCCACAGGGGGGGAAGGCAGATACGCAGTATTTT	CASSPQGGKADTQYF
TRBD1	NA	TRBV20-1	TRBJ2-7	TGCAGTGCTAGTTCCCGGACGGGACAGGGGTGGCGCGAGCAGTACTTC	CSASSRTGQGWREQYF
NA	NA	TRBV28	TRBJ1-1	TGTGCCAGCAGTTTTTGGGGGGGCACTGAAGCTTTCTTT	CASSFWGGTEAFF
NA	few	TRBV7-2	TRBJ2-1	TGTGCCAGCAGCTCCCGCCTTAGCGCAATATACTACAATGAGCAGTTCTTC	CASSSRLSAIYYNEQFF
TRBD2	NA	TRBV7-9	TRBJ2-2	TGTGCCAGCAGCTTAGAAGGACTAGTTGGGACCGGGGAGCTGTTTTTT	CASSLEGLVGTGELFF
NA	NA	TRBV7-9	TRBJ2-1	TGTGCCAGCAGCCCTGTCTCCTACAATGAGCAGTTCTTC	CASSPVSYNEQFF
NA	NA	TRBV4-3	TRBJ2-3	TGCGCCAGCAGCCAAAGCACCCTTTTAGGAGATACGCAGTATTTT	CASSQSTLLGDTQYF
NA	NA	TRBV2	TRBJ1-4	TGTGCCAGCAGTGACGGGGGGATGGGTGAAAAACTGTTTTTT	CASSDGGMGEKLFF
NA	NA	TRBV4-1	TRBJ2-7	TGCGCCAGCAGGGGGACCCTGGGGGTATACGAGCAGTACTTC	CASRGTLGVYEQYF
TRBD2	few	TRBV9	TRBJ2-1	TGTGCCATCCCCAAACTAGCGGGAGAAAAAGGCTCCTACAATGAGCAGTTCTTC	CAIPKLAGEKGSYNEQFF
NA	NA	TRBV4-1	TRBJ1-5	TGCGCCAGCAGCCAAGATGGGGCAGTCAATCAGCCCCAGCATTTT	CASSQDGAVNQPQHF
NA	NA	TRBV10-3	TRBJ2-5	TGTGCCATCAGTGAGTCGGCGGCGGGTTGGGGGCAAGAGACCCAGTACTTC	CAISESAAGWGQETQYF
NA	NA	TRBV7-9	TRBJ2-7	TGTGCCAGCAGCTTGGGACTGCAGTTCGAGCAGTACTTC	CASSLGLQFEQYF
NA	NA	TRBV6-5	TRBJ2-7	TGTGCCAGCAGCCGTACACTGACAGACTCCTACGAGCAGTACTTC	CASSRTLTDSYEQYF
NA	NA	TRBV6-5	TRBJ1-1	TGTGCCAGCAGTTCAGGGCGGGGAATGTCAGCTTTCTTT	CASSSGRGMSAFF
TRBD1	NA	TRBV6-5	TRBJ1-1	TGTGCCAGCAGTTCGGGGACAGGGAAATACACTGAAGCTTTCTTT	CASSSGTGKYTEAFF
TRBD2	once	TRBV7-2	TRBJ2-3	TGTGCCAGCAGCTTACAAGCGGGAGGAGGAGATACGCAGTATTTT	CASSLQAGGGDTQYF
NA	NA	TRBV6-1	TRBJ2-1	TGTGCCAGCAGTGAGTTTAGGCTTTTGCACAATGAGCAGTTCTTC	CASSEFRLLHNEQFF
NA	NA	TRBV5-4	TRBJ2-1	TGTGCCAGCAGCTTGGTTGTGGCCGGGGATGAGCAGTTCTTC	CASSLVVAGDEQFF